Sequencing of this T cell receptor (beta chain) was carried out in a study of blood T cell repertoires in COVID-19. Study details: COVID-19 samples collected from the United States, Italy and Spain covered acute and convalescent phases.

Per germline, CDR1 SGHRS and CDR2 YFSETQ. This CDR3 contains 13 residues. V shed 4 bases and J shed 7 bases, with 9 bases lying between them. Per the authors' pipeline: Cell counts per sample came from amplifying reference gene primers. The method was immunoSEQ multiplex PCR; TCRdb's version includes in-frame clones alone and lacks a portion of them. V and J calls and clone size come straight from that table; D and trimming were deduced from the DNA. The top ten clones hold 7.6% of a sample with 210,000 or so clones, approximately 84% of them seen once. The sequenced material came from peripheral blood. The source is a woman between 50 and 59 years old with active or convalescent COVID-19. The rearrangement links TRBV5-1 to TRBJ1-6; D might be TRBD1 (5 bases). CDR3 loop: CASSGAPNSPLHF. In nucleotides, the CDR3 is TGCGCCAGCAGCGGGGCGCCAAATTCACCCCTCCACTTT.